This entry concerns a single T cell receptor beta chain. Its recognized antigen is unknown. Nothing much larger sits one base from this clone, and base qualities are not available. Receptor amplification or capture employed the immunoSEQ multiplex PCR assay. Entries here come from immuneACCESS through TCRdb and include only in-frame sequences with V and J called. Some clones fail to appear in such tables; in the studies checked, an unresolved V gene covers under half of the shortfall, and the cause of the remainder is unknown. The sample includes about 120,000 clones, with about 91% observed a single time. Together, the top ten hold roughly 3.2% of the sample. This sample is drawn from a study of control samples from healthy donors and cancer patients (dated by TCRdb to 2018 to 2020). Taken from the germline V gene, the CDR1 and CDR2 loops are SGHTA and FQGNSA. V trim: 6 bases; J trim: 3 bases; unmatched bases: 6. The CDR3 has 15 amino acids, counting the end cysteine and phenylalanine. Only CDR3 DNA is held: 45 bases, read in frame from base 1.

The sample comprised blood. The chain employs TRBV7-2 and TRBJ1-5; TRBD1 agrees with 9 junctional bases. The clonotype comes from a man aged 35-49 years in good health. For the CDR3, the sequence is CASSTTGGNNQPQHF. The DNA sequence is given as TGTGCCAGCAGTACGACAGGGGGAAACAATCAGCCCCAGCATTTT.